This TCR beta chain was recorded in a study of T-cell reconstitution after alpha-beta-depleted transplantation in children (dated by TCRdb to 2015 to 2016). Study-wide context: T-cell immune reconstitution after TCRalphabeta/CD19-depleted allogeneic hematopoietic cell transplantation in children was quantitatively tracked in the study by means of TCR repertoire profiling.

Spanning cysteine to phenylalanine, the CDR3 consists of 15 amino acids. Kept here is only the CDR3 DNA, which spans 45 bases and is read in frame from base 1. CDR1 SEHNR and CDR2 FQNEAQ were looked up in the germline V gene (reference sequence). The germline V end is reduced by 3 bases and the J end by 3 bases; junction bases left unmatched: 3. Here is what the overall study found, with its caveats: In some patients, the high TCRbeta diversity seen at day 60 was put down to recipient T cells and intrathymic progenitors that had survived conditioning. Apparently early alphabetaT-cell count recovery about two months after transplant reportedly relied on only several hundred rapidly expanded clones derived from non-depleted graft cells. Over subsequent months, a decline in hyperexpanded clone frequencies was noted, and after one year, T-cell counts and TCRbeta diversity were mostly ascribed to newly produced T cells.

The library came from PCR. Sequencing used an Illumina HiSeq 2500. TCR library preparation used molecular barcoding, with unique molecular identifiers applied to normalize quantification of the TCRbeta repertoire. Through fastp at Q25 and MiXCR, TCRdb rebuilt clones from the public reads, retaining in-frame beta chains. One record per CDR3 amino acid sequence lists the most common genes and DNA. This sample has fewer than 400,000 distinct CDR3 sequences in its table, and around 20% of those were observed once. The ten largest clones capture 11% of the sample. Comments on this clonotype: This clone's antigen is unknown. No quality values exist for individual bases; no much larger clone is one base distant.

Sample treatment or condition, as interpreted from the label and publication: allogeneic hematopoietic cell transplantation with graft depleted of TCRalphabeta T cells and CD19 B cells. The transplant recipients were children given TCRalphabeta/CD19-depleted allogeneic hematopoietic cell grafts. This sequence uses TRBV7-9 and TRBJ2-3, and TRBD2 aligns with 10 junction nucleotides. The source material was PBMCs, mostly from graft donor cells, sampled 180 days after TCRalphabeta/CD19-depleted stem cell transplant. The receptor comes from a male patient aged 5 to 17 who had a stem cell transplant for acute lymphoblastic leukemia, so the T cells may come from the graft donor. This receptor has the CDR3 CASSFSSGRTDTQYF. The base sequence is TGTGCCAGCAGCTTCTCTAGCGGGAGAACAGATACGCAGTATTTT.